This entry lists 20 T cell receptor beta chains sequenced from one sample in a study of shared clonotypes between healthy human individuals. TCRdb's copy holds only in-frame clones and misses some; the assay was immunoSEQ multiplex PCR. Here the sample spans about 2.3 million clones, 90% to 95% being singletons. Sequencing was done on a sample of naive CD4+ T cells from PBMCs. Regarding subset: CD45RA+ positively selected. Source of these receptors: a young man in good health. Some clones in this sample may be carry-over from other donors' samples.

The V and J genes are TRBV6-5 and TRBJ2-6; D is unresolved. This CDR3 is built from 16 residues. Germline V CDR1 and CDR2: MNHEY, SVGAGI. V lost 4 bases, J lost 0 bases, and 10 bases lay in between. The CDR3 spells CASSLQPNSGANVLTF. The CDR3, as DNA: TGTGCCAGCAGTTTACAACCCAACTCTGGGGCCAACGTCCTGACTTTC.

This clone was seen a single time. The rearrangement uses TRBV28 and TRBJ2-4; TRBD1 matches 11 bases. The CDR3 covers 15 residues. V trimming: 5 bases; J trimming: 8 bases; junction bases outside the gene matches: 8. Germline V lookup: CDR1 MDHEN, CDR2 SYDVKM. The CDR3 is CASSKPGTGGYIQYF. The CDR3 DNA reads TGTGCCAGCAGTAAACCCGGGACAGGGGGATACATTCAGTACTTC.

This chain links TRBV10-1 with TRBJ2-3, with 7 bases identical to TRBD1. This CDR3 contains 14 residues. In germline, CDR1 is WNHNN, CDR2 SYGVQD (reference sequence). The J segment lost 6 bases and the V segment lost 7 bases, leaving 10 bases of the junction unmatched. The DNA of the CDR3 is TGCGCCAGCAACCCCGGGACAGCCCCCGATACGCAGTATTTT. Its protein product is CASNPGTAPDTQYF.

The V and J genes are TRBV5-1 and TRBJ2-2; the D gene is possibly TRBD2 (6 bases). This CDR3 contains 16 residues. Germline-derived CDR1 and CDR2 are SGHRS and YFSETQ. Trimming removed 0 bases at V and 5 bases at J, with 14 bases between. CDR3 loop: CASSLVIAEITGELFF. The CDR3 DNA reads TGCGCCAGCAGCTTGGTGATAGCGGAGATAACCGGGGAGCTGTTTTTT.

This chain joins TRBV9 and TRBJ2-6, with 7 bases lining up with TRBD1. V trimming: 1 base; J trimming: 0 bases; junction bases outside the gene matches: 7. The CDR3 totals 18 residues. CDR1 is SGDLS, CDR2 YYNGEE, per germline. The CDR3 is CASSVSPGGLSGANVLTF. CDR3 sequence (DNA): TGTGCCAGCAGCGTATCCCCAGGGGGTCTCTCTGGGGCCAACGTCCTGACTTTC. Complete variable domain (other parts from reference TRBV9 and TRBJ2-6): DSGVTQTPKHLITATGQRVTLRCSPRSGDLSVYWYQQSLDQGLQFLIQYYNGEERAKGNILERFSAQQFPDLHSELNLSSLELGDSALYFCASSVSPGGLSGANVLTFGAGSRLTVL.

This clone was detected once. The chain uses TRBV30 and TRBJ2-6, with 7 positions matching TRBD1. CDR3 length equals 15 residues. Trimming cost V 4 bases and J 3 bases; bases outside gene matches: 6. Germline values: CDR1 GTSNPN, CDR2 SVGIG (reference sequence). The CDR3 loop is CAWKRGRNGANVLTF. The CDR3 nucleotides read TGTGCCTGGAAAAGGGGGCGGAATGGGGCCAACGTCCTGACTTTC. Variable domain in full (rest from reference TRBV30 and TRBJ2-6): SQTIHQWPATLVQPVGSPLSLECTVEGTSNPNLYWYRQAAGRGLQLLFYSVGIGQISSEVPQNLSASRPQDRQFILSSKKLLLSDSGFYLCAWKRGRNGANVLTFGAGSRLTVL.

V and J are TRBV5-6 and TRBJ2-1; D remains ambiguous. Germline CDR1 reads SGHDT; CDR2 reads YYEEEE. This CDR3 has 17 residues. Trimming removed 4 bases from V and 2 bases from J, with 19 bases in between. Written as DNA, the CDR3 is TGTGCCAGCAGCCCACCGCGCACCGGGCCTACCTACAATGAGCAGTTCTTC. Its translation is CASSPPRTGPTYNEQFF. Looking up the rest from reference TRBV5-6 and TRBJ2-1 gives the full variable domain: DAGVTQSPTHLIKTRGQQVTLRCSPKSGHDTVSWYQQALGQGPQFIFQYYEEEERQRGNFPDRFSGHQFPNYSSELNVNALLLGDSALYLCASSPPRTGPTYNEQFFGPGTRLTVL.

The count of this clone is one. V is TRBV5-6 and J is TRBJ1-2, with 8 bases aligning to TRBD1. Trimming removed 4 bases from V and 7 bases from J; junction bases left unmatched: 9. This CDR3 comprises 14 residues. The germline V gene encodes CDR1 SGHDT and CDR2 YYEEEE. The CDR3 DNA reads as TGTGCCAGCAGCCAGACGTGGACAGGGAGTGGCTACACCTTC. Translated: CASSQTWTGSGYTF.

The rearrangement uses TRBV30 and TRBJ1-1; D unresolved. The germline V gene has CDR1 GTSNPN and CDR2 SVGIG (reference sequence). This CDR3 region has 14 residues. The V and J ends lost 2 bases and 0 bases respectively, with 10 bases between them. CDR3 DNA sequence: TGTGCCTGGAGTCGGGGTCAGCTGAACACTGAAGCTTTCTTT. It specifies CAWSRGQLNTEAFF.

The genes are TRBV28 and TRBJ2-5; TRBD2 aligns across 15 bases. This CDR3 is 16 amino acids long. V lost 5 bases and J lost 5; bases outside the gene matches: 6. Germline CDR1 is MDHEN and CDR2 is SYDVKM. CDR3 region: CASSAPGTSGRETQYF. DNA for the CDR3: TGTGCCAGCAGTGCCCCCGGGACTAGCGGGAGGGAGACCCAGTACTTC.

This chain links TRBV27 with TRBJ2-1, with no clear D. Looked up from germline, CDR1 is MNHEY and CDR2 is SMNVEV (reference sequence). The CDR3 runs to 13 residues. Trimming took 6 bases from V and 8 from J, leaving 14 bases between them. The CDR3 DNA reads TGTGCCAGCAGCCCATATACGACCTATGAGCAGTTCTTC. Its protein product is CASSPYTTYEQFF.

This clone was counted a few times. This chain's CDR3 is CASGSQGLPGNTIYF. The CDR3, as DNA: TGTGCCAGCGGATCACAGGGGCTGCCTGGAAACACCATATATTTT. The rearrangement uses TRBV28 and TRBJ1-3; 7 positions agree with TRBD1. Losses at the gene ends were 8 bases for V and 2 bases for J; bases not matched to a gene: 9. The CDR3 consists of 15 residues. The V gene's germline CDR1 is MDHEN and CDR2 SYDVKM. Filled out from reference TRBV28 and TRBJ1-3, the complete variable domain reads DVKVTQSSRYLVKRTGEKVFLECVQDMDHENMFWYRQDPGLGLRLIYFSYDVKMKEKGDIPEGYSVSREKKERFSLILESASTNQTSMYLCASGSQGLPGNTIYFGEGSWLTVV.

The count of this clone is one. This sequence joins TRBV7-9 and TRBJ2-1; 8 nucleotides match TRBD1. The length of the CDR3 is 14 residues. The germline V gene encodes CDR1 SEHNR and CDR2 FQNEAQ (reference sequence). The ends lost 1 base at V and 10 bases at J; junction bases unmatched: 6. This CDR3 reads CASSLDQGAKEQFF. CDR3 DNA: TGTGCCAGCAGCTTAGATCAGGGGGCCAAGGAGCAGTTCTTC.

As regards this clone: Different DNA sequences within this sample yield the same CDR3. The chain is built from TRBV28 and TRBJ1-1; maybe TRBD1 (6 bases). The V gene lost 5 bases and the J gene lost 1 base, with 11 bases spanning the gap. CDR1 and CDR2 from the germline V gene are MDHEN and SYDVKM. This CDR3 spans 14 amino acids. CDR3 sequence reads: CASSRRGWNTEAFF. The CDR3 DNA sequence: TGTGCCAGCAGTCGCAGGGGATGGAACACTGAAGCTTTCTTT.

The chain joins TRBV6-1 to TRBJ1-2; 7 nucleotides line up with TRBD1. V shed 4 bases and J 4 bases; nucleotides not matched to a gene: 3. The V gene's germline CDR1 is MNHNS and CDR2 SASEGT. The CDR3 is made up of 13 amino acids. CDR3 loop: CASSVGQSYGYTF. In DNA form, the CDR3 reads TGTGCCAGCAGTGTGGGACAGTCCTATGGCTACACCTTC.

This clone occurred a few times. This CDR3 is CASSSRMGGTIYF. CDR3 sequence (DNA): TGTGCCAGCAGCTCGCGAATGGGAGGCACCATATATTTT. The chain joins TRBV7-2 to TRBJ1-3; D is unclear. V lost 4 bases, J lost 9 bases, and 13 bases lay in between. Germline-derived CDR1 and CDR2 are SGHTA and FQGNSA. The CDR3 consists of 13 residues.

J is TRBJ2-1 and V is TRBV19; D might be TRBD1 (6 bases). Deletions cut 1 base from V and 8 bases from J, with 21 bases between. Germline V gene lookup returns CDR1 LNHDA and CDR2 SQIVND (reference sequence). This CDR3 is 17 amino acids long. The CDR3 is CASSIVFRGRGADEQFF. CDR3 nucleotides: TGTGCCAGTAGTATAGTCTTCCGTGGCAGGGGAGCGGATGAGCAGTTCTTC.

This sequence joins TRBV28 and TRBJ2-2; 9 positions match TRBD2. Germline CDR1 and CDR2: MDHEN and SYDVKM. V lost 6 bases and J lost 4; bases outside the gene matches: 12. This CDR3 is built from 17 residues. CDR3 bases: TGTGCCAGCAGGGGCGGGAGGGCCTTTTTCGGCACCGGGGAGCTGTTTTTT. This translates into CASRGGRAFFGTGELFF.

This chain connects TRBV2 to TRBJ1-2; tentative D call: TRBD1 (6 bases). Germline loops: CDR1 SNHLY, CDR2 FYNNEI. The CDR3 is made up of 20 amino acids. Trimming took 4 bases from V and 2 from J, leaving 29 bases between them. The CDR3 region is CASSVVGQPVHQTQNYGYTF. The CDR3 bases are TGTGCCAGCAGTGTAGTAGGACAGCCAGTCCACCAAACACAAAACTATGGCTACACCTTC.

In nucleotides, the CDR3 is TGTGCCAGCAGCCCCTCTAGCGGGAGCTGGTACGAGCAGTACTTC. This translates into CASSPSSGSWYEQYF. The chain combines TRBV27 with TRBJ2-7; 10 nucleotides match TRBD2. In germline, CDR1 is MNHEY, CDR2 SMNVEV (reference sequence). V lost 6 bases and J lost 4; bases outside the gene matches: 9. The CDR3 totals 15 residues.